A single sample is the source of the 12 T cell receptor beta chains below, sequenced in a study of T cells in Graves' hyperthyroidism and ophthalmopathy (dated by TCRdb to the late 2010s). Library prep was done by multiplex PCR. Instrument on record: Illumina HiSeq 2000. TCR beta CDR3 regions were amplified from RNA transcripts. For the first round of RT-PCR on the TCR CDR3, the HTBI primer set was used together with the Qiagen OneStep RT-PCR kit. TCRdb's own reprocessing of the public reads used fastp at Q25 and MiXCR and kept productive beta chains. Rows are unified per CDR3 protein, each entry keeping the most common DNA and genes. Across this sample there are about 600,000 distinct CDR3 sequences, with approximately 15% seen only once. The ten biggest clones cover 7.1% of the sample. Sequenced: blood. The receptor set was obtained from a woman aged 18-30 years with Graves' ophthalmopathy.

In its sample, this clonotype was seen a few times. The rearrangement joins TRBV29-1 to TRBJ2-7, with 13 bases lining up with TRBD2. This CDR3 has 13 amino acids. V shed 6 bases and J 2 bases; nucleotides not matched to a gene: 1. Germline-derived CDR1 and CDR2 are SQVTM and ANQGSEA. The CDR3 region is CSVGTSGTYEQYF. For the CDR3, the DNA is TGCAGCGTCGGGACTAGCGGGACCTACGAGCAGTACTTC.

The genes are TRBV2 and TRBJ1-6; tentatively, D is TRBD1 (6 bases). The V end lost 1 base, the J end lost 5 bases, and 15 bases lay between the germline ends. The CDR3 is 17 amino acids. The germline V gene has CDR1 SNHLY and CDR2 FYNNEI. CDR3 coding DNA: TGTGCCAGCAGTGAAGAAACAGGGCCCGGGAATAATTCACCCCTCCACTTT. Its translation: CASSEETGPGNNSPLHF.

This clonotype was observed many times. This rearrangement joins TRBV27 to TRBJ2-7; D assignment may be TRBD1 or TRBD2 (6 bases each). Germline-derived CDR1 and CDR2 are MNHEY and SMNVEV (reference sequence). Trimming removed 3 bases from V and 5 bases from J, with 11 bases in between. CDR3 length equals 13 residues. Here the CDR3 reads CASSFLGGNEQYF. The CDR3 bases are TGTGCCAGCAGTTTTCTCGGGGGCAACGAGCAGTACTTC.

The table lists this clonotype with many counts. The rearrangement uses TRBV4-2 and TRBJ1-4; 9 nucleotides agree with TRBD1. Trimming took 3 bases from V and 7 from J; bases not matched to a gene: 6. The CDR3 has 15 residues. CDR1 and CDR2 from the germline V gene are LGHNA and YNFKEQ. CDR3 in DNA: TGTGCCAGCAGCCAGGGGGGACAGGGCCTTGAAAAACTGTTTTTT. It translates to CASSQGGQGLEKLFF.

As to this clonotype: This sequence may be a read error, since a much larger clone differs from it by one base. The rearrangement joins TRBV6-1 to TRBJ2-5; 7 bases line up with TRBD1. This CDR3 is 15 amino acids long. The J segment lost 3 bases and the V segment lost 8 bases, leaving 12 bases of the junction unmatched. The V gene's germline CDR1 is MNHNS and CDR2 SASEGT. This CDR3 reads CASGRLGQAEETQYF. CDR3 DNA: TGTGCCAGCGGCCGCCTCGGACAGGCGGAAGAGACCCAGTACTTC.

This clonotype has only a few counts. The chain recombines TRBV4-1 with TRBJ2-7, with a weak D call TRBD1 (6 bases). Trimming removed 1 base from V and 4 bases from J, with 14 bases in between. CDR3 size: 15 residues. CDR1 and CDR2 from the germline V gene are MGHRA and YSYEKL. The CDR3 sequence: CASSQGARGKYEQYF. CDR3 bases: TGCGCCAGCAGCCAAGGGGCCAGGGGCAAATACGAGCAGTACTTC.

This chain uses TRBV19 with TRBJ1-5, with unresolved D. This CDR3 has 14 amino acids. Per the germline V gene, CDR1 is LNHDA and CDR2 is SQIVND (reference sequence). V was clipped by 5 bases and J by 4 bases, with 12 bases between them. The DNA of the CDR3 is TGTGCCAGTAGTTGGGAGACCAGGAATCAGCCCCAGCATTTT. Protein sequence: CASSWETRNQPQHF.

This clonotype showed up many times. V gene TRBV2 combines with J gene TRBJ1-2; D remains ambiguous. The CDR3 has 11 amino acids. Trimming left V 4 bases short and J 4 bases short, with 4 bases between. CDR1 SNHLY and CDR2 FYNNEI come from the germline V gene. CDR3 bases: TGTGCCAGCAGTGTAAGCTATGGCTACACCTTC. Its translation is CASSVSYGYTF.

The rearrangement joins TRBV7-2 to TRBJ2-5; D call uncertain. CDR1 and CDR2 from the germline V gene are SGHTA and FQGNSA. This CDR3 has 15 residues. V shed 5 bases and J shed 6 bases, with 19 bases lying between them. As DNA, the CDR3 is TGTGCCAGCAGCCAAGATTTAACACAGCGACAGACCCAGTACTTC. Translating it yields CASSQDLTQRQTQYF.

The CDR3 DNA reads as TGTGCCAGCAGCCAGGGACAGGACACCTACAATGAGCAGTTCTTC. This translates into CASSQGQDTYNEQFF. This chain joins TRBV7-6 and TRBJ2-1; 8 nucleotides line up with TRBD1. Germline trimming cut 5 bases from V and 2 bases from J; bases unmatched to any gene: 5. This CDR3 has 15 amino acids. Per germline, CDR1 SGHVS and CDR2 FNYEAQ.

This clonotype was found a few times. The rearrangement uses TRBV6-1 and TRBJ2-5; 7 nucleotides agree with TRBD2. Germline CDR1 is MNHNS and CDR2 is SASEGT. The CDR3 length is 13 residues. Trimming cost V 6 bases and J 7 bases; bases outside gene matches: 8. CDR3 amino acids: CASSPSGLRTQYF. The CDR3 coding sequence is TGTGCCAGCAGCCCTAGCGGTCTCCGGACCCAGTACTTC.

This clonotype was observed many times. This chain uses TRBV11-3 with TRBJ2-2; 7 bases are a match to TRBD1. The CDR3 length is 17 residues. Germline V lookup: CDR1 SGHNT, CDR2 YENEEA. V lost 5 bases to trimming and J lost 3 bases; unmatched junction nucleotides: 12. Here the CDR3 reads CASSPPGDREHTGELFF. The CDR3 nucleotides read TGTGCCAGCAGCCCACCCGGGGACAGAGAACACACCGGGGAGCTGTTTTTT.